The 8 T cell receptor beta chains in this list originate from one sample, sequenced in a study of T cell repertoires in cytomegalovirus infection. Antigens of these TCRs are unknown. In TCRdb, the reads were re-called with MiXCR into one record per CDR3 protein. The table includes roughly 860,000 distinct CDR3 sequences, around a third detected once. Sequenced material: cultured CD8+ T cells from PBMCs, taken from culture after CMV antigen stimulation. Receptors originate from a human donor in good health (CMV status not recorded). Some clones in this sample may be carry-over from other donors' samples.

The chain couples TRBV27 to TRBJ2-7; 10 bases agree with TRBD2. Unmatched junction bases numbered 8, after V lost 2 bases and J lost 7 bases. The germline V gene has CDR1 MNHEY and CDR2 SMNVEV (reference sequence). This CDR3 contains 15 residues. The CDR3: CASSLSGGGLGEQYF. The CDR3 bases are TGTGCCAGCAGTTTAAGCGGGGGGGGACTGGGAGAGCAGTACTTC.

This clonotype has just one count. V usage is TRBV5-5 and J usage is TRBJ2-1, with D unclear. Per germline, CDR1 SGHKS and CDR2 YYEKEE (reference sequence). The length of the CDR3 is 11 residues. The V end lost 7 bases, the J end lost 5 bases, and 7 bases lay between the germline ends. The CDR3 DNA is TGTGCCAGCTTGGTGGACAATGAGCAGTTCTTC. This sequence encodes CASLVDNEQFF. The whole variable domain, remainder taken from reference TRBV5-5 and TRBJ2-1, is DAGVTQSPTHLIKTRGQQVTLRCSPISGHKSVSWYQQVLGQGPQFIFQYYEKEERGRGNFPDRFSARQFPNYSSELNVNALLLGDSALYLCASLVDNEQFFGPGTRLTVL.

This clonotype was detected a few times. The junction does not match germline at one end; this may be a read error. DNA of the CDR3: TGTGCCAGCAGTGAAGGTGGGACTAGCGGGCTTACCTCCTTCGAGCAGTACTTC. Encoded protein: CASSEGGTSGLTSFEQYF. This chain uses TRBV2 with TRBJ2-7; 12 bases fit TRBD2. Germline lookup yields CDR1 SNHLY and CDR2 FYNNEI. The CDR3 is 18 residues long.

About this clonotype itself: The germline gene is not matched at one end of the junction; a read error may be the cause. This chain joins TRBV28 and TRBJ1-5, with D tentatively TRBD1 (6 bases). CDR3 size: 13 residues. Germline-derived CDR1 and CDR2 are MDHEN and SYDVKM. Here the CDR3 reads CASSRTGNLPQHF. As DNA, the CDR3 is TGTGCCAGCAGTCGTACAGGGAATCTGCCCCAGCATTTT.

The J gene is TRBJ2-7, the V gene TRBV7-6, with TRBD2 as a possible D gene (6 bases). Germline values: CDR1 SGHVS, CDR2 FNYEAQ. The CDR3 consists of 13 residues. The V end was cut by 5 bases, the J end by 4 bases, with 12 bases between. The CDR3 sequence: CASSQGEAYEQYV. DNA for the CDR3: TGTGCCAGCAGCCAAGGGGAGGCATACGAGCAGTACGTC.

The DNA for the CDR3 is TGTGCCAGCAAATTGGGAGTTTACTACGAGCAGTACTTC. As protein: CASKLGVYYEQYF. This chain links TRBV2 with TRBJ2-7, with D possibly being TRBD2 (5 bases). Trimming shortened V by 7 bases and J by 3 bases, and 13 bases separated the two germline ends. Germline values: CDR1 SNHLY, CDR2 FYNNEI. The CDR3 contains 13 residues.

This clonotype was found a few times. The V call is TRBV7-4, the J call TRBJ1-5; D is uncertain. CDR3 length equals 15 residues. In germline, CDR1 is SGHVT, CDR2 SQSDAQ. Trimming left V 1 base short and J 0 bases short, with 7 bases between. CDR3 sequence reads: CASSLGEFSNQPQHF. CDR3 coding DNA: TGTGCCAGCAGCTTAGGGGAGTTTAGCAATCAGCCCCAGCATTTT.

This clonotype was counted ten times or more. The CDR3 protein is CASSPRGPTAFHYTF. CDR3 coding DNA: TGTGCCAGCAGCCCGCGAGGACCGACGGCTTTTCACTACACCTTC. The V and J genes are TRBV7-9 and TRBJ1-2; D not certain. The germline gives CDR1 SEHNR, CDR2 FQNEAQ (reference sequence). The CDR3 covers 15 residues. Trimming took off 5 bases at V and 10 bases at J, with 23 bases between the two ends. Full variable domain (missing parts from reference TRBV7-9 and TRBJ1-2): DTGVSQNPRHKITKRGQNVTFRCDPISEHNRLYWYRQTLGQGPEFLTYFQNEAQLEKSRLLSDRFSAERPKGSFSTLEIQRTEQGDSAMYLCASSPRGPTAFHYTFGSGTRLTVV.